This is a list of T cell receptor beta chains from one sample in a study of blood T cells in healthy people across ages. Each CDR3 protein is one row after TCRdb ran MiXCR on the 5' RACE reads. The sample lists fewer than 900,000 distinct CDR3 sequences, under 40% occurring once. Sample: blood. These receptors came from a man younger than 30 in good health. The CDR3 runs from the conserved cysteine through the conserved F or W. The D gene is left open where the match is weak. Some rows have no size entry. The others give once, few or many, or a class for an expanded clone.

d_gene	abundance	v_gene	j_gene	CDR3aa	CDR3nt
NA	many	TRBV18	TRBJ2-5	CASSASGQETQYF	TGTGCCAGCAGTGCAAGCGGTCAAGAGACCCAGTACTTC
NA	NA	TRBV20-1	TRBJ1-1	CSAAPIKTGTNTEAFF	TGCAGTGCCGCACCTATAAAAACGGGGACAAACACTGAAGCTTTCTTT
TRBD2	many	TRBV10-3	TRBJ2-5	CAIRVAGQETQYF	TGTGCCATCAGGGTAGCGGGACAAGAGACCCAGTACTTC
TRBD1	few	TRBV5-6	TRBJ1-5	CASSLGQGPNQPQHF	TGTGCCAGCAGCTTGGGACAGGGCCCCAATCAGCCCCAGCATTTT
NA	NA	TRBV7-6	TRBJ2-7	CASSLEGGVLYEQYF	TGTGCCAGCAGCTTAGAAGGCGGAGTCCTGTACGAGCAGTACTTC
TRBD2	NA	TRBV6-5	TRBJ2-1	CASSYSRTSGVHNEQFF	TGTGCCAGCAGTTATTCAAGGACTAGCGGGGTACACAATGAGCAGTTCTTC
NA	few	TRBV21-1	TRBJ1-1	CASSKARDAKNTEAFF	TGTGCCAGCAGCAAAGCACGTGACGCGAAAAACACTGAAGCTTTCTTT
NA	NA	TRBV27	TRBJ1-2	CASSARARDYGYTF	TGTGCCAGCAGTGCACGGGCCAGGGACTATGGCTACACCTTC
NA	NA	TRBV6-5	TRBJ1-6	CASSTGGNSPLHF	TGTGCCAGCAGTACGGGTGGGAATTCACCCCTCCACTTT
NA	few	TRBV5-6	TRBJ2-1	CASSVTRGEQFF	TGTGCCAGCAGCGTGACAAGGGGCGAGCAGTTCTTC
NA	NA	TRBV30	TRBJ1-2	CAWSRSQGNGYTF	TGTGCCTGGAGTAGGTCCCAGGGGAATGGCTACACCTTC
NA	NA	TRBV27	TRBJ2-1	CASSPDSRSSYNEQFF	TGTGCCAGCAGTCCGGACTCCCGGAGCTCCTACAATGAGCAGTTCTTC
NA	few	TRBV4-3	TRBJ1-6	CASSQVGYDSPLHF	TGCGCCAGCAGCCAAGTGGGGTACGATTCACCCCTCCACTTT
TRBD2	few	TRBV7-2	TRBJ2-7	CASSPYSGGDSYEQYF	TGTGCCAGCAGCCCTTATAGCGGGGGGGACTCCTACGAGCAGTACTTC
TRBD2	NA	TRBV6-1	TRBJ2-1	CASNPTSGGHNEQFF	TGTGCCAGCAACCCTACTAGCGGGGGCCACAATGAGCAGTTCTTC
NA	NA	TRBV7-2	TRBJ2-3	CASSFPDSTDTQYF	TGTGCCAGCAGCTTCCCGGACAGCACAGATACGCAGTATTTT
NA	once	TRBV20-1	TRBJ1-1	CSAVGGGIVNTEAFF	TGCAGTGCTGTAGGGGGTGGAATTGTGAACACTGAAGCTTTCTTT
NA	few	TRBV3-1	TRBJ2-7	CASSQKFRGYEQYF	TGTGCCAGCAGCCAAAAATTCAGGGGCTACGAGCAGTACTTC
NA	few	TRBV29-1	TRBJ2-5	CSVVGRQVQETQYF	TGCAGCGTTGTGGGACGGCAAGTTCAAGAGACCCAGTACTTC
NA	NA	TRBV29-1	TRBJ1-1	CSTGPTEAFF	TGCAGCACCGGACCCACTGAAGCTTTCTTT
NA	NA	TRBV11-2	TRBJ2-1	CASSVGRLYNEQFF	TGTGCCAGCAGCGTAGGGCGTTTGTACAATGAGCAGTTCTTC
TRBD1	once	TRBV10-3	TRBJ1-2	CAISAAGGGYTF	TGTGCCATCAGTGCGGCAGGGGGCGGCTACACCTTC
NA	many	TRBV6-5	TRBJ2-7	CASSSDRALGSYEQYF	TGTGCCAGCAGTAGCGATCGAGCGTTGGGCTCCTACGAGCAGTACTTC
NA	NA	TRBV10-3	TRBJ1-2	CAISDDPGAPSGYTF	TGTGCCATCAGTGACGATCCGGGGGCGCCGAGCGGCTACACCTTC
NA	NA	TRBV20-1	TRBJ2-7	CSARGLTAGYEQYF	TGCAGTGCTAGAGGTTTAACGGCCGGCTACGAGCAGTACTTC
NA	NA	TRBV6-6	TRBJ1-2	CARSTRDPSLNYGYTF	TGTGCCCGCAGTACTAGGGACCCCTCCCTTAACTATGGCTACACCTTC
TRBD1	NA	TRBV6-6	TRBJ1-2	CASQPVQGVTNYGYTF	TGTGCCAGCCAACCGGTACAGGGGGTTACAAACTATGGCTACACCTTC
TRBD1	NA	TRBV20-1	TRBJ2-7	CSASGQGTFYEQYF	TGCAGTGCTAGCGGACAGGGCACTTTCTACGAGCAGTACTTC
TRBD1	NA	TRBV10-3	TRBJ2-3	CAISARGQAKDTQYF	TGTGCCATCAGTGCTAGGGGGCAGGCTAAGGATACGCAGTATTTT
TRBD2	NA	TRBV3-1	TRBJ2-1	CASSQGTSGGNKQFF	TGTGCCAGCAGCCAGGGGACTAGCGGGGGAAATAAGCAGTTCTTC
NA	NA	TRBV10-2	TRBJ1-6	CASRDTYNSPLHF	TGCGCCAGCAGGGACACCTATAATTCACCCCTCCACTTT
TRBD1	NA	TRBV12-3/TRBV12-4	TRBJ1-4	CASSLGTGGEKLFF	TGTGCCAGCAGTTTAGGGACAGGGGGTGAAAAACTGTTTTTT
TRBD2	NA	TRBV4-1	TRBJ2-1	CASRSTSGNEQFF	TGCGCCAGCAGATCGACTAGCGGCAATGAGCAGTTCTTC
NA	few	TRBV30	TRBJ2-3	CAWRRDLLGTDTQYF	TGTGCCTGGAGAAGGGACCTATTGGGCACAGATACGCAGTATTTT
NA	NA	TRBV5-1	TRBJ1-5	CASSFGGSWSNQPQHF	TGCGCCAGCAGCTTCGGGGGAAGTTGGAGCAATCAGCCCCAGCATTTT
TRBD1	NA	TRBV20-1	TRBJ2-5	CSARYPGQGTDEQYF	TGCAGTGCTAGATACCCGGGACAGGGGACGGATGAGCAGTACTTC
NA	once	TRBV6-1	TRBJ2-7	CASTGTEMAYEQYF	TGTGCCAGCACAGGGACGGAGATGGCCTACGAGCAGTACTTC
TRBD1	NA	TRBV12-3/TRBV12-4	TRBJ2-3	CASSPSDRGLDTQYF	TGTGCCAGCAGCCCGTCCGACAGGGGGCTGGATACGCAGTATTTT
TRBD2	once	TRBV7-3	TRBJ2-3	CASSLGAGGLRDTQYF	TGTGCCAGCAGCTTAGGGGCGGGAGGCCTCAGGGATACGCAGTATTTT
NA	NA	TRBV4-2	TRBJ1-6	CASSPRGGTRGINSPLHF	TGTGCCAGCAGCCCGAGGGGGGGAACCAGGGGCATTAATTCACCCCTCCACTTT
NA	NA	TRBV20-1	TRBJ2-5	CSAESETQYF	TGCAGTGCTGAATCGGAGACCCAGTACTTC
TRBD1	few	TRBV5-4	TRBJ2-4	CASSPGQMGKNIQYF	TGTGCCAGCAGCCCGGGACAGATGGGCAAAAACATTCAGTACTTC
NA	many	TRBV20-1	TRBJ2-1	CSASRGIGNEQFF	TGCAGTGCTAGTCGGGGTATTGGCAATGAGCAGTTCTTC
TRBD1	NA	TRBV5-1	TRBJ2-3	CASRPGQGGDTQYF	TGCGCCAGCCGGCCGGGACAGGGGGGAGATACGCAGTATTTT
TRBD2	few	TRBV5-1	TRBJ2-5	CASSLGTSGGEQYF	TGCGCCAGCAGCTTGGGGACTAGCGGGGGGGAGCAGTACTTC
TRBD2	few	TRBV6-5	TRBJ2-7	CASGRGENEQYF	TGTGCCTCGGGACGGGGGGAAAACGAGCAGTACTTC
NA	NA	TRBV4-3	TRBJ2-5	CASSQEAWYNEQYF	TGCGCCAGCAGCCAAGAAGCGTGGTACAATGAGCAGTACTTC
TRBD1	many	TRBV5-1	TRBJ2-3	CASSTRTGVGADTQYF	TGCGCCAGCAGCACCCGGACAGGGGTAGGGGCAGATACGCAGTATTTT
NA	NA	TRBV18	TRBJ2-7	CASSDSVPYEQYF	TGTGCCAGCTCGGACAGCGTCCCCTACGAGCAGTACTTC
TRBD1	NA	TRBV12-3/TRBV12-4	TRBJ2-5	CASRPDRVLTNEQYF	TGTGCCAGCAGACCCGACAGGGTACTAACCAATGAGCAGTACTTC
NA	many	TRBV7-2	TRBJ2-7	CASSLDLSSSSEQYF	TGTGCCAGCAGCTTAGATCTCTCCTCGAGCAGCGAGCAGTACTTC
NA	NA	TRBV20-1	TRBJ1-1	CSASRIGRDNTEAFF	TGCAGTGCTAGTAGGATAGGTCGTGATAACACTGAAGCTTTCTTT
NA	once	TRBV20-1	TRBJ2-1	CSARDRASYEQFF	TGCAGTGCTAGAGACAGGGCTTCCTACGAGCAGTTCTTC